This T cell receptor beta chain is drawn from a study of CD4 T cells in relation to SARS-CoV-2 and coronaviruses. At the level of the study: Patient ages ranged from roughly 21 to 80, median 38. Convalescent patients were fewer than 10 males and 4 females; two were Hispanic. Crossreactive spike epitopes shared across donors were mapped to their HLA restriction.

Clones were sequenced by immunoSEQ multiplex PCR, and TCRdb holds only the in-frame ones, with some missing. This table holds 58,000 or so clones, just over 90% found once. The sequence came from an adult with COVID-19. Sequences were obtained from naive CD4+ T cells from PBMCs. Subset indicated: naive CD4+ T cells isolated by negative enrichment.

The DNA for the CDR3 is TGTGCCTCCGGGTTTGAGACCCAGTACTTC. Translation: CASGFETQYF. This rearrangement joins TRBV6-5 to TRBJ2-5; D is undetermined. Trimming shortened V by 11 bases and J by 5 bases, and 9 bases separated the two germline ends. CDR1 and CDR2 (germline): MNHEY, SVGAGI. There are 10 residues in the CDR3.